This T cell receptor (beta chain) was sequenced for a study of beta chain features in type 1 diabetes. Study at large: Patient and healthy donor groups were alike in age, gender and cell yields.

About this clone: Its antigen is not known.

Study-wide points: In all four CD4+ subsets, TCRB CDR3 length was significantly, moderately reduced in type 1 diabetes. At VDJ recombination sites, type 1 diabetes patients had fewer insertions and more deleted nucleotides.

The authors took one heparinised blood draw, averaging about 120 mL, from each donor. With 3 bases clipped from V and 3 bases from J, the junction kept 13 bases outside the gene matches. CDR1 and CDR2 from the germline V gene are LGHNA and YNFKEQ. The CDR3 runs to 17 residues. Investigators reverse transcribed all isolated RNA, so they sequenced expressed TCRB transcripts. Repertoires were generated with immunoSEQ multiplex PCR, while TCRdb's copy carries only in-frame clones and drops some. The sample lists about 930,000 clones, 17% occurring once. The J gene is TRBJ2-7, the V gene TRBV4-2; 8 positions agree with TRBD2. The TCR sequence derives from a woman aged 18-29 years in good health. The sequenced material came from naive CD4+ T cells from blood. This CDR3 reads CASSQGVMREAHYEQYF. The CDR3 DNA sequence: TGTGCCAGCAGCCAGGGAGTAATGCGGGAGGCCCACTACGAGCAGTACTTC.